This TCR beta chain was captured by sequencing in a study of blood T cells in healthy people across ages. Study details: For every two T cells, template switching captured about one barcoded beta molecule. Study-wide results and limits: When set beside aged donors, long-lived donors presented more naive CD4+ cells and higher diversity.

Worth noting for this clonotype: Its antigen is unidentified.

The use of a sample-barcoded 5' primer and a J-beta primer mix characterized a second PCR of roughly 6 to 12 cycles. Each single sample gave us at least 2.5 million CDR3-containing paired-end reads. A single record per CDR3 protein comes from TCRdb applying MiXCR to the 5' RACE reads. The data show about 640,000 distinct CDR3 sequences, roughly 53% seen once. V trimming: 3 bases; J trimming: 4 bases; junction bases outside the gene matches: 9. The length of the CDR3 is 16 residues. CDR1 and CDR2 (germline): SQVTM, ANQGSEA. The sequenced sample was blood. This receptor was identified in a man aged 60-69 years in good health. The chain employs TRBV29-1 and TRBJ1-1; 12 bases match TRBD1. CDR3 region: CSVDRGQGAFGTEAFF. The CDR3 nucleotides are TGCAGCGTTGATAGGGGACAGGGGGCGTTTGGCACTGAAGCTTTCTTT.